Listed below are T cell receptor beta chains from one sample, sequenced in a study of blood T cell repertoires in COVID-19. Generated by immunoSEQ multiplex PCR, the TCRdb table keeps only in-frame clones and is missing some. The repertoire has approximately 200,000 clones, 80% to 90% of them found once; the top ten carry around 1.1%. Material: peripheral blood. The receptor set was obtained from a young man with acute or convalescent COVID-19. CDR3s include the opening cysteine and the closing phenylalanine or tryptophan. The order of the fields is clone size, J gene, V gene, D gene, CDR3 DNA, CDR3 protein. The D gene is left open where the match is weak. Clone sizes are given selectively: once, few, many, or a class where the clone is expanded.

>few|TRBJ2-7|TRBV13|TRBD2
TGTGCCAGCAGCTTAGGCCTTCGCGGGGGTTTTTACGAGCAGTACTTC
CASSLGLRGGFYEQYF
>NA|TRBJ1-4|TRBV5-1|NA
TGCGCCAGCAGAAGGTACAGGACGAGAGCTAATGAAAAACTGTTTTTT
CASRRYRTRANEKLFF
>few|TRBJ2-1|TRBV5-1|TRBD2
TGCGCCAGCAGCCAGACAGGACTAGCGGAATACAATGAGCAGTTCTTC
CASSQTGLAEYNEQFF
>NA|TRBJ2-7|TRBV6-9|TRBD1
TGTGCCAGCTTTGTCCCGGGACAGGGGGTTTACGAGCAGTACTTC
CASFVPGQGVYEQYF
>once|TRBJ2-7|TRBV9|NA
TGTGCCAGCAGCGTCTCTGGGTCTAAAGGGGGCGAGCAGTACTTC
CASSVSGSKGGEQYF
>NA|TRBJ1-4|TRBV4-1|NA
TGCGCCAGCAGCCAAGCGGCGGCGGTGGAAAAACTGTTTTTT
CASSQAAAVEKLFF
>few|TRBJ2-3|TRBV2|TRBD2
TGTGCCAGCGAAACCAGGACTAGCGACACAGATACGCAGTATTTT
CASETRTSDTDTQYF
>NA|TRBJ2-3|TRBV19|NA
TGTGCCAGTAGTATAGGGTTAGAAGATACGCAGTATTTT
CASSIGLEDTQYF
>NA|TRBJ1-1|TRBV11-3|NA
TGTGCCAGCAGGGACCGGGGAGACACTGAAGCTTTCTTT
CASRDRGDTEAFF
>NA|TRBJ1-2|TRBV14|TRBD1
TGTGCCAGCAGCCCGGGACAGGCCTATGGCTACACCTTC
CASSPGQAYGYTF
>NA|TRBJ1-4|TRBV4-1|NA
TGCGCCAGCAGCCAAGATTTAGGGGAAGGGCCTGAAAAACTGTTTTTT
CASSQDLGEGPEKLFF
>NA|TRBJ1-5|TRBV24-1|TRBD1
TGTGCCACCAGTGAGCTAACAGGGGGTTACGGAATGAGCAATCAGCCCCAGCATTTT
CATSELTGGYGMSNQPQHF
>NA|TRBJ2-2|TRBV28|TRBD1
TGTGCCAGCAGGTACGCCGGGACAGGGACCACCGGGGAGCTGTTTTTT
CASRYAGTGTTGELFF
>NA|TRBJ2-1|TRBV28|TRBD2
TGTGCCAGCAGTTTATCATTAGCGGGAGTAAGTGAGCAGTTCTTC
CASSLSLAGVSEQFF
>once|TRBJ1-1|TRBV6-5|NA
TGTGCCAGCAACTCTGGGGGGACTGAAGCTTTCTTT
CASNSGGTEAFF
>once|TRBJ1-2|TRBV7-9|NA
TGTGCTAAAATGTCAGCCTATCCCGGAGGGGGCTACACCTTC
CAKMSAYPGGGYTF
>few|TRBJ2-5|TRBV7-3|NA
TGTGCCAGCAGCCAGTACCTTGAAGAGACCCAGTACTTC
CASSQYLEETQYF
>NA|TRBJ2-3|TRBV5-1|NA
TGCGCCAGCAGCTTGGGCAGGGCCACAGATACGCAGTATTTT
CASSLGRATDTQYF
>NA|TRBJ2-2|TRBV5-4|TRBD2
TGTGCCAGTGGGGGGGGTGCGAACACCGGGGAGCTGTTTTTT
CASGGGANTGELFF
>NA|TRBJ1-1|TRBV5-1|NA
TGCGCCGAAGAGGGTGAGGGAAACACTGAAGCTTTCTTT
CAEEGEGNTEAFF
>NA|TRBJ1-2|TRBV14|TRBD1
TGTGCCAGCAGCTTCCGGGACAGGGTTGGCGGCTACACCTTC
CASSFRDRVGGYTF
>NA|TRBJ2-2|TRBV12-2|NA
TGTGCAAGTCGGCTTCCTCGTGAGACTAGCCTTCCCGGGGAGCTGTTTTTT
CASRLPRETSLPGELFF
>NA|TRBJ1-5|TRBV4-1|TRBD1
TGCGCCAGCAGTTTTGGGGACAGGGAACAGCCCCAGCATTTT
CASSFGDREQPQHF
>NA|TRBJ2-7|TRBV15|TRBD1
TGTGCCACCAGCAGTCACGCCCGGGACAGGGGAGCCTACGAGCAGTACTTC
CATSSHARDRGAYEQYF
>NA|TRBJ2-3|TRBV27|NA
TGTGCCAGCAGTCCCTCAAGGACAGCCACAGATACGCAGTATTTT
CASSPSRTATDTQYF
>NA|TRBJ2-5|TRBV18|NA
TGTGCCAGCTCACCGGACTTCGAGACCCAGTACTTC
CASSPDFETQYF
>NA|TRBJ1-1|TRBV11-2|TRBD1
TGTGCCAGCAGCTTAGCCGGACAGGGGACTGAAGCTTTCTTT
CASSLAGQGTEAFF
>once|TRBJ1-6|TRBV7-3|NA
TGTGCCAGCAGCCTTCTCGGTGGGAGTAATTCACCCCTCCACTTT
CASSLLGGSNSPLHF
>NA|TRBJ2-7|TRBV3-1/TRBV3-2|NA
TGTGCCAGCAGCCCGTTCGGACAGATCCACTACGAGCAGTACTTC
CASSPFGQIHYEQYF
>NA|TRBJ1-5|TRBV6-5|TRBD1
TGTGCCAGCAGGTTTGACAGGGACGGCAATCAGCCCCAGCATTTT
CASRFDRDGNQPQHF
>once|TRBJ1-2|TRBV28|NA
TGTGCCAGCAGCCAAAGCCCGGGGGTTGGCTACACCTTC
CASSQSPGVGYTF
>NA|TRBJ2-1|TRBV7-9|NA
TGTGCCAGCAGCCCCCGCGGCAGCTCCTACAATGAGCAGTTCTTC
CASSPRGSSYNEQFF
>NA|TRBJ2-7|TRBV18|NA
TGTGCCAGCTCACCGGGACTTGAAGAGGCTTACGAGCAGTACTTC
CASSPGLEEAYEQYF
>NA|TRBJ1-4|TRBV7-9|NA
TGTGCCAGCAGCTCAAGGGGAACGGTTAATGAAAAACTGTTTTTT
CASSSRGTVNEKLFF
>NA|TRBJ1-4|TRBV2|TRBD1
TGTGCCAGCAGTGAAGCGGGGACAGGGGTTGAAAAACTGTTTTTT
CASSEAGTGVEKLFF
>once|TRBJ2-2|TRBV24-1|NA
TGTGCCACCAGTGAACCCCTAGGAGACTTTAACACCGGGGAGCTGTTTTTT
CATSEPLGDFNTGELFF
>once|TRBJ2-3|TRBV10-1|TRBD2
TGCGCCAGCAGGGCCGGGGGGGCCTCCGATACGCAGTATTTT
CASRAGGASDTQYF
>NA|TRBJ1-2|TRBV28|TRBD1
TGTGCCAGCAGCACGCCGGGACAGGGATACTATGGCTACACCTTC
CASSTPGQGYYGYTF
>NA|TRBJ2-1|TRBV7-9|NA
TGTGCCAGCAGCTTAGGTCCGGGGAATGAGCAGTTCTTC
CASSLGPGNEQFF
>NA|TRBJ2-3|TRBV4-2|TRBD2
TGTGCCAGCAGCCAGGCCTCTAGCGGGAGTGGGGATACGCAGTATTTT
CASSQASSGSGDTQYF
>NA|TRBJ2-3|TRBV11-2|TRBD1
TGTGCCAGCAGCAAGGGGTGGGGGACAGGGGGGAAAGACACAGATACGCAGTATTTT
CASSKGWGTGGKDTDTQYF
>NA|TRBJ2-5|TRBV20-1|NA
TGCAGTGCTAGCGGAGAGACCCAGTACTTC
CSASGETQYF
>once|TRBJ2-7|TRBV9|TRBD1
TGTGCCAGCAGCGTAGACCTGGACAGGGGAAACGAGCAGTACTTC
CASSVDLDRGNEQYF
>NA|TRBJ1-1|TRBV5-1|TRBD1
TGCGCCAGCAGCTTGACAGGGGCCGCGAACACTGAAGCTTTCTTT
CASSLTGAANTEAFF
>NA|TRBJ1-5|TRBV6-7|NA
TGTGCCAGCAACAAACAGGGTTACCAGCCCCAGCATTTT
CASNKQGYQPQHF
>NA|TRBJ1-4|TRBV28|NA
TGTGCCAGCAGTTCTGGGGGCGCGGCTAATGAAAAACTGTTTTTT
CASSSGGAANEKLFF
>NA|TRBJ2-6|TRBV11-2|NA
TGTGCCAGCAGGTTCACTGGGGCCAACGTCCTGACTTTC
CASRFTGANVLTF
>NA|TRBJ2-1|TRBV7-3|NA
TGTGCCAGCAGCTTAGGGGGCCCCTACAATGAGCAGTTCTTC
CASSLGGPYNEQFF
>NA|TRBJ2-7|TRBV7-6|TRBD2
TGTGCCAGCAGCTTAGAAGGGACTAGCTCCTACGAGCAGTACTTC
CASSLEGTSSYEQYF
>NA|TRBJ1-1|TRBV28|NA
TGTGCCAGCAGGATAGATGGTGGGAACACTGAAGCTTTCTTT
CASRIDGGNTEAFF